Sequencing of this T cell receptor (beta chain) was carried out in a study of T cell changes during pregnancy in multiple sclerosis. TCRdb's table, derived via immunoSEQ multiplex PCR, lists solely in-frame clones and lacks some. The table includes approximately 20,000 clones, 88% detected once. The CDR3 is made up of 13 amino acids. V was clipped by 0 bases and J by 7 bases; unmatched bases: 3. Germline V CDR1 and CDR2: GTSNPN, SVGIG (reference sequence). The chain has TRBV30 and TRBJ2-1, with 7 bases fitting TRBD2. This clonotype was sampled from a female donor in good health, enrolled as a control in a pregnancy study. Sequenced material: CD8+ T cells from peripheral blood mononuclear cells, taken after pregnancy. CDR3 sequence reads: CAWSVSRGNEQFF. In DNA form, the CDR3 reads TGTGCCTGGAGTGTATCGCGGGGGAATGAGCAGTTCTTC.